This section outlines one T cell receptor (beta chain) sequence together with its context. What it binds is unknown. The data originate from a study of cytomegalovirus exposure and HLA in healthy donors. Study-wide points: Likely technical artifact: a cluster of highly shared sequence variants. Later analysis indicated greater clonal expansion among HLA-associated TCR beta chains than among equally common other chains.

The CDR3 extends over 14 amino acids. CDR1 SGHRS and CDR2 YFSETQ come from the germline V gene. V shed 5 bases, J shed 5 bases, and the junction held 7 bases outside the gene matches. Primers included in the PCR were 60 Vbeta and 13 Jbeta primers. Using immunoSEQ multiplex PCR, the repertoire was profiled, and TCRdb retains in-frame clones only, with some absent. The data show around 76,000 clones, roughly 73% seen once. The receptor was isolated from a middle-aged woman in good health and CMV-seropositive. The specimen was PBMCs. This chain uses TRBV5-1 with TRBJ2-5, with 9 bases identical to TRBD1. CDR3 sequence: CASRKDRGWETQYF. The CDR3 bases are TGCGCCAGCAGGAAGGACAGGGGCTGGGAGACCCAGTACTTC. Full variable domain (outside the CDR3, taken from reference TRBV5-1 and TRBJ2-5): KAGVTQTPRYLIKTRGQQVTLSCSPISGHRSVSWYQQTPGQGLQFLFEYFSETQRNKGNFPGRFSGRQFSNSRSEMNVSTLELGDSALYLCASRKDRGWETQYFGPGTRLLVL.